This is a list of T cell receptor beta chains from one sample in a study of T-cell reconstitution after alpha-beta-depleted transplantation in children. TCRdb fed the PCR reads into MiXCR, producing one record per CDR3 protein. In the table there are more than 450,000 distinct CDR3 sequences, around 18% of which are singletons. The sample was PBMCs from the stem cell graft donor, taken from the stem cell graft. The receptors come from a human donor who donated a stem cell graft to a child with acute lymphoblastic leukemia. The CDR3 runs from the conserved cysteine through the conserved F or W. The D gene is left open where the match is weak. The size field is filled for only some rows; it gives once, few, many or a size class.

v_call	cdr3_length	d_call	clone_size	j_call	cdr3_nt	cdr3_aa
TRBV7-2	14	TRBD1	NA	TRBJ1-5	TGTGCCAGCAGCCGCGGACAGGGCAGTCAGCCCCAGCATTTT	CASSRGQGSQPQHF
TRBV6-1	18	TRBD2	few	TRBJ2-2	TGTGCCAGCAGCGAAACCGGGACTAGCGGGAGTGAGGCCGGGGAGCTGTTTTTT	CASSETGTSGSEAGELFF
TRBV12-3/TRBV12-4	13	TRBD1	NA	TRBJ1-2	TGTGCCAGCAGCCCAGGGGGGGACTCTGGCTACACCTTC	CASSPGGDSGYTF
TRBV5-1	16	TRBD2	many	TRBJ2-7	TGCGCCAGCAGCTTGGTACGGACTAGCGACTCCTACGAGCAGTACTTC	CASSLVRTSDSYEQYF
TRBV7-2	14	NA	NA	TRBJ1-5	TGTGCCAGCAGCTTAACGCAACACCGGCAGCCCCAGCATTTT	CASSLTQHRQPQHF
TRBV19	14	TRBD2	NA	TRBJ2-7	TGTGCCAGTAGTATTGGTAGCGGGACCTACGAGCAGTACTTC	CASSIGSGTYEQYF
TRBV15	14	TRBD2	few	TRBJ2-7	TGTGCCACCAGCTATCTAGCGGGACCCTACGAGCAGTACTTC	CATSYLAGPYEQYF
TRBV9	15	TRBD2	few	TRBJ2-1	TGTGCCAGCAGCGGGACTAGCGGTCCTTTCAATGAGCAGTTCTTC	CASSGTSGPFNEQFF
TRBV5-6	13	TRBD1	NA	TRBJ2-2	TGTGCCAGCAGCGACGGGACAGGGGATAGGCTTTTTTTT	CASSDGTGDRLFF
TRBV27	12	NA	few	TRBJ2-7	TGTGCCAGCGGGCAGGACTATTACGAGCAGTACTTC	CASGQDYYEQYF
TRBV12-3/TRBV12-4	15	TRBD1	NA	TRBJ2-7	TGTGCCAGCAGTGGTCCGGGACAGGGGAACTACGAGCAGTACTTC	CASSGPGQGNYEQYF
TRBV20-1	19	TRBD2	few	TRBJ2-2	TGCAGTGCTGACCCCTTGTTGGCGGGAGGGCCTTTAGGCACCGGGGAGCTGTTTTTT	CSADPLLAGGPLGTGELFF
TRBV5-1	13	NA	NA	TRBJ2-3	TGCGCCAGCAGCTTGAGAGGGGACGATACGCAGTATTTT	CASSLRGDDTQYF
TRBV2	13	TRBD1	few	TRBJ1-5	TGTGCCAGCAGTCGGACAGGGTATCAGCCCCAGCATTTT	CASSRTGYQPQHF
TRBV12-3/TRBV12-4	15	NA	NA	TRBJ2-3	TGTGCCAGCAGTTTGGGAACAATAGGCACAGATACGCAGTATTTT	CASSLGTIGTDTQYF
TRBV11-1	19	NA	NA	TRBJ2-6	TGTGCCAGCAGCCCCCCATTCGGAGGGGGCGGCTCTGGGGCCAACGTCCTGACTTTC	CASSPPFGGGGSGANVLTF
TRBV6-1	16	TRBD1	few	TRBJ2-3	TGTGCCAGCAGTACCTACCTGACAGGGTTCACAGATACGCAGTATTTT	CASSTYLTGFTDTQYF